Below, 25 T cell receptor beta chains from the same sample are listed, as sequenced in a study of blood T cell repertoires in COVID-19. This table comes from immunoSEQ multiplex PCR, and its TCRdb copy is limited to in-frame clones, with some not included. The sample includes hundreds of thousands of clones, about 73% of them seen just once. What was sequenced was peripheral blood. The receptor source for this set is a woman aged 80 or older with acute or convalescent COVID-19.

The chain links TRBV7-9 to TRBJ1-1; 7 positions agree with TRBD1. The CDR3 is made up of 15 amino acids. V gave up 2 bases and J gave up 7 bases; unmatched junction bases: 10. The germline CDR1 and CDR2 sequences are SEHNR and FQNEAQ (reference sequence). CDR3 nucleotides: TGTGCCAGCAGCTTAAATCGTGCGGCAGGGGGTGAAGCTTTCTTT. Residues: CASSLNRAAGGEAFF.

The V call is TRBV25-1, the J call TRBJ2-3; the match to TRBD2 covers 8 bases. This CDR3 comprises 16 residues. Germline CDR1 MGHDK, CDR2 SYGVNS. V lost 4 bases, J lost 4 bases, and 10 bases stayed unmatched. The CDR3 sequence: CASSVLKSGGPDTQYF. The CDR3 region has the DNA TGTGCCAGCAGTGTTCTTAAGAGCGGGGGACCAGATACGCAGTATTTT.

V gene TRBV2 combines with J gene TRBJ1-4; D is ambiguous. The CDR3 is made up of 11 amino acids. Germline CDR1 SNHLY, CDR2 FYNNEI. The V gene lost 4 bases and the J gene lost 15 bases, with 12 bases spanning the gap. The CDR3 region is CASSAGPGVFF. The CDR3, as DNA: TGTGCCAGCAGTGCTGGGCCCGGGGTGTTTTTT.

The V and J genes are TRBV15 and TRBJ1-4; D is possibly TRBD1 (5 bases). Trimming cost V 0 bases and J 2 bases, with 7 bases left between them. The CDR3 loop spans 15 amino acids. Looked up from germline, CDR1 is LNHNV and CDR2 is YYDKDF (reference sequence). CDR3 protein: CATSRDRQTNEKLFF. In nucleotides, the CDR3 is TGTGCCACCAGCAGAGATCGACAGACTAATGAAAAACTGTTTTTT. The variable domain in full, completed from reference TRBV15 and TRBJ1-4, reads DAMVIQNPRYQVTQFGKPVTLSCSQTLNHNVMYWYQQKSSQAPKLLFHYYDKDFNNEADTPDNFQSRRPNTSFCFLDIRSPGLGDTAMYLCATSRDRQTNEKLFFGSGTQLSVL.

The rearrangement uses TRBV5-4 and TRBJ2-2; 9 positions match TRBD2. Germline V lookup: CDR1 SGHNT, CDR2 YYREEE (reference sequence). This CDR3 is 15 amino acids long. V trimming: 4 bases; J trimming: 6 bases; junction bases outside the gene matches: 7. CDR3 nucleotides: TGTGCCAGCAGCGTAGCGGGAGTCAGGGCCGGGGAGCTGTTTTTT. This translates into CASSVAGVRAGELFF.

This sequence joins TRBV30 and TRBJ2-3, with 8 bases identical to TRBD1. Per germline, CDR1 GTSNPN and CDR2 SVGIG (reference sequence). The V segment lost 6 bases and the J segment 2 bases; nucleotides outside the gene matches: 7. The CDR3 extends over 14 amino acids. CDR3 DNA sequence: TGTGCCTGCCAACCGGGACAGGTCACAGATACGCAGTATTTT. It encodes CACQPGQVTDTQYF.

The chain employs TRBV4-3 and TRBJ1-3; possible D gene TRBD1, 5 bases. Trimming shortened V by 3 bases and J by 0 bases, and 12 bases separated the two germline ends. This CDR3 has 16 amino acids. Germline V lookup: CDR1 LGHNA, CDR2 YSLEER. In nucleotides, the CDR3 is TGCGCCAGCAGCCAGTCACAGGCACACTCTGGAAACACCATATATTTT. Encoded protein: CASSQSQAHSGNTIYF.

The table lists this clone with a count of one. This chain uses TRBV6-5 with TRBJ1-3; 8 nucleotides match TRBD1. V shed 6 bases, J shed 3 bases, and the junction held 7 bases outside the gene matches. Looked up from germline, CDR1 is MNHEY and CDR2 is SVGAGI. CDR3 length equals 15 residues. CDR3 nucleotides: TGTGCCAGCAGCTTACCGGGACAGGTTGGAAACACCATATATTTT. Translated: CASSLPGQVGNTIYF.

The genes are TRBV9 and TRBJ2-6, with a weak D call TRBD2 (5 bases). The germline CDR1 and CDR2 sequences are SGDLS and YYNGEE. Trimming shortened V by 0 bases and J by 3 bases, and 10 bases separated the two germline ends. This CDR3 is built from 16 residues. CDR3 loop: CASSVVSGFGANVLTF. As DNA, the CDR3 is TGTGCCAGCAGCGTAGTATCGGGGTTTGGGGCCAACGTCCTGACTTTC.

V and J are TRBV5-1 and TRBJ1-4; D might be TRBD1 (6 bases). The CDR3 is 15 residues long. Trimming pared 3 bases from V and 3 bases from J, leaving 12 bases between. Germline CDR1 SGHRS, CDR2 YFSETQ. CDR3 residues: CASSSGGPANEKLFF. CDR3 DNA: TGCGCCAGCAGCTCCGGGGGGCCGGCTAATGAAAAACTGTTTTTT.

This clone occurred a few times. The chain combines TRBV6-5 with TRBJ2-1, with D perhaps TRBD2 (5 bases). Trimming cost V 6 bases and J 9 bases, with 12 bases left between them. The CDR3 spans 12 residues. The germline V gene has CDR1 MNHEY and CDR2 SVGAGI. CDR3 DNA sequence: TGTGCCAGCAGGCCTGTCCGGGGTGAGCAGTTCTTC. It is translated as CASRPVRGEQFF.

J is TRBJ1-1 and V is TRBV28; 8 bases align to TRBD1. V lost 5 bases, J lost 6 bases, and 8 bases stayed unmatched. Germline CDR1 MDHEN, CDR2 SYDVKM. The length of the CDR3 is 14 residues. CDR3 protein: CASSRQGRRAEAFF. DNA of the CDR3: TGTGCCAGCAGTCGACAGGGGAGAAGGGCTGAAGCTTTCTTT.

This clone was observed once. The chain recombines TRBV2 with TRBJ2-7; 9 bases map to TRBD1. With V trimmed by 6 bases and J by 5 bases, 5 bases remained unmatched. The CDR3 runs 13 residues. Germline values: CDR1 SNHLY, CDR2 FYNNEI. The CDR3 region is CASRGTGSHEQYF. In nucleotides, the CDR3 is TGTGCCAGCAGGGGGACAGGGTCACACGAGCAGTACTTC.

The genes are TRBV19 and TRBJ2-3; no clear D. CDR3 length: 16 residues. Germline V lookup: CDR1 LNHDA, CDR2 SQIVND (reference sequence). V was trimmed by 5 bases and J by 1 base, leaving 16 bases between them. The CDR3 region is CASSPPTTTGTDTQYF. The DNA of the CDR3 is TGTGCCAGTAGTCCCCCGACCACTACCGGCACAGATACGCAGTATTTT. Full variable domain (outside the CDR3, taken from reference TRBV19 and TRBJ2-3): DGGITQSPKYLFRKEGQNVTLSCEQNLNHDAMYWYRQDPGQGLRLIYYSQIVNDFQKGDIAEGYSVSREKKESFPLTVTSAQKNPTAFYLCASSPPTTTGTDTQYFGPGTRLTVL.

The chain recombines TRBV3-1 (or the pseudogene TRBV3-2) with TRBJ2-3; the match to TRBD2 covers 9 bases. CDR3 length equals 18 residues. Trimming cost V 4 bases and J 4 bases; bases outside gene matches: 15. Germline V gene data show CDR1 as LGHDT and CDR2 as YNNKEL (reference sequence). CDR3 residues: CASSPNRYGTSLPDTQYF. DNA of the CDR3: TGTGCCAGCAGCCCCAACCGATACGGGACTAGCTTGCCAGATACGCAGTATTTT.

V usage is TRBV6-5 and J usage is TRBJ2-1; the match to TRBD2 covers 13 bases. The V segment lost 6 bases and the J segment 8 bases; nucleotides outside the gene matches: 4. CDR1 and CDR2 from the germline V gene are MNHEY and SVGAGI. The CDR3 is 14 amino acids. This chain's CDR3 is CASSTSGRVDEQFF. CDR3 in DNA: TGTGCCAGCAGCACTAGCGGGAGGGTTGATGAGCAGTTCTTC.

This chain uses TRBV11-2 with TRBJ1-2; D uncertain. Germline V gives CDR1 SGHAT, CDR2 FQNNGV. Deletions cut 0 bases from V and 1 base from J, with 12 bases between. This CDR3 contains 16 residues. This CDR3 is CASSLDYSKLNYGYTF. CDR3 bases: TGTGCCAGCAGCTTAGATTATTCAAAGCTTAACTATGGCTACACCTTC.

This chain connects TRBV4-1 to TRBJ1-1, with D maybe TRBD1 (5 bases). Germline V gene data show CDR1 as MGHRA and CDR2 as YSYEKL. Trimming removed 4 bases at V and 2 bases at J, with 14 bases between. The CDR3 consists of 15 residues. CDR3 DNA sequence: TGCGCCAGCAGCCGAGAGGTAAGGGGCAACACTGAAGCTTTCTTT. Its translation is CASSREVRGNTEAFF.

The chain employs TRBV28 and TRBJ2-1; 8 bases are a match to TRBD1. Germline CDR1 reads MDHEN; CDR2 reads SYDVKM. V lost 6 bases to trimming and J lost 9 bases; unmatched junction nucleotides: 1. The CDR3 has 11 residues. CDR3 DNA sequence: TGTGCCAGCAGGGACAGGGTTGAGCAGTTCTTC. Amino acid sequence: CASRDRVEQFF.

This chain's CDR3 is CASSFGPAQQGGGYTF. Here the CDR3 DNA reads TGCGCCAGCAGCTTTGGTCCAGCCCAGCAGGGGGGTGGCTACACCTTC. This chain links TRBV5-1 with TRBJ1-2, with 7 bases lining up with TRBD1. The CDR3 runs 16 residues. Germline V lookup: CDR1 SGHRS, CDR2 YFSETQ. The V segment lost 2 bases and the J segment 7 bases; nucleotides outside the gene matches: 14. The whole variable domain, filled in from reference TRBV5-1 and TRBJ1-2, reads KAGVTQTPRYLIKTRGQQVTLSCSPISGHRSVSWYQQTPGQGLQFLFEYFSETQRNKGNFPGRFSGRQFSNSRSEMNVSTLELGDSALYLCASSFGPAQQGGGYTFGSGTRLTVV.

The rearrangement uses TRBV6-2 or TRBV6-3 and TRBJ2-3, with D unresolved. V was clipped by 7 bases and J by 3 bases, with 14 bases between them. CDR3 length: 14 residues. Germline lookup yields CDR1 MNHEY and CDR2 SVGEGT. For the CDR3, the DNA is TGTGCCAGCACCCCCCGCGCGTTGACAGATACGCAGTATTTT. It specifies CASTPRALTDTQYF.

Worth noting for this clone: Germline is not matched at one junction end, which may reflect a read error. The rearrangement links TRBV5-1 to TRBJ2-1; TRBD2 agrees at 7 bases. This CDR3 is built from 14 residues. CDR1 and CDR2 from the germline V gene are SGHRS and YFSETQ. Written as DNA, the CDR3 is TGCGCCAGCAGCACGACTAGCAACTACGATGAGCAGTTCTTC. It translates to CASSTTSNYDEQFF. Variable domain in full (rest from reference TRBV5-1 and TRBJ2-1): KAGVTQTPRYLIKTRGQQVTLSCSPISGHRSVSWYQQTPGQGLQFLFEYFSETQRNKGNFPGRFSGRQFSNSRSEMNVSTLELGDSALYLCASSTTSNYDEQFFGPGTRLTVL.

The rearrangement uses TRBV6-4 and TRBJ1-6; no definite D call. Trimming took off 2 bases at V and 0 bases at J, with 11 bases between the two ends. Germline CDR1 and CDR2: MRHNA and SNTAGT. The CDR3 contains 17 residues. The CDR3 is CASSDAIESSYNSPLHF. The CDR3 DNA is TGTGCCAGCAGTGACGCGATAGAAAGCTCCTATAATTCACCCCTCCACTTT.

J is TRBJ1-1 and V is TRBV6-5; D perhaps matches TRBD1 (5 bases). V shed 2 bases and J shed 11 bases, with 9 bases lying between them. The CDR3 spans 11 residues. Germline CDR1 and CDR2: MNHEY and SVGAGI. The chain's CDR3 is CASSYQGWAFF. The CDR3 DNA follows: TGTGCCAGCAGTTACCAGGGTTGGGCTTTCTTT.

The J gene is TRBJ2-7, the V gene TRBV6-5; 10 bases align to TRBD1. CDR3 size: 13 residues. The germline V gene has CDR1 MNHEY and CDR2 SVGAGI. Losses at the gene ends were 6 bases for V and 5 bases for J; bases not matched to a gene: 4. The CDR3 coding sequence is TGTGCCAGCAGGAAGACAGGGGGCCACGAGCAGTACTTC. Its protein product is CASRKTGGHEQYF.